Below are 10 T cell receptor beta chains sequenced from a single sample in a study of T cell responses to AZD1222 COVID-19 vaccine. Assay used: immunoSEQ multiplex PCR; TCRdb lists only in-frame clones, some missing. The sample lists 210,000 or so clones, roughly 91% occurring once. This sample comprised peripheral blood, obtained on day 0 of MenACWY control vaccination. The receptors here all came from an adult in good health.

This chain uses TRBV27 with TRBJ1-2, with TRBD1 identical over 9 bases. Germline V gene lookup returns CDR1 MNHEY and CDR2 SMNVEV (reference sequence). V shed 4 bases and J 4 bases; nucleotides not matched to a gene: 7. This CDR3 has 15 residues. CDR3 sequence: CASSSGTGMSYGYTF. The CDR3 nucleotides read TGTGCCAGCAGTTCCGGGACAGGGATGAGCTATGGCTACACCTTC.

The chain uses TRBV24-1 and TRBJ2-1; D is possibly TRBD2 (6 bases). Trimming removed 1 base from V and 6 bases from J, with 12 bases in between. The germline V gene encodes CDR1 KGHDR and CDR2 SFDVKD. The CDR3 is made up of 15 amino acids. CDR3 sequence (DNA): TGTGCCACCAGTGATTTTTCGGGGACTCGCAATGAGCAGTTCTTC. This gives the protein CATSDFSGTRNEQFF.

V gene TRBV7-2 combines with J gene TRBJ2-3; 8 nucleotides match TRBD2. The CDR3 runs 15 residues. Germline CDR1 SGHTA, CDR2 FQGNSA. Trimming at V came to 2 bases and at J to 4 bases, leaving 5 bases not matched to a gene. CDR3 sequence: CASSLSGGQADTQYF. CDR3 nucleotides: TGTGCCAGCAGCTTAAGCGGGGGCCAAGCAGATACGCAGTATTTT.

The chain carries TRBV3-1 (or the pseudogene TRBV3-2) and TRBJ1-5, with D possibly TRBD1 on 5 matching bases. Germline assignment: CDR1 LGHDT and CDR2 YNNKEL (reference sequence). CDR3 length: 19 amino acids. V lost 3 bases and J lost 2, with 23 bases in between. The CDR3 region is CASSHLLPEDGTRNQPQHF. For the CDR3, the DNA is TGTGCCAGCAGCCATCTCCTACCCGAGGACGGGACCCGCAATCAGCCCCAGCATTTT.

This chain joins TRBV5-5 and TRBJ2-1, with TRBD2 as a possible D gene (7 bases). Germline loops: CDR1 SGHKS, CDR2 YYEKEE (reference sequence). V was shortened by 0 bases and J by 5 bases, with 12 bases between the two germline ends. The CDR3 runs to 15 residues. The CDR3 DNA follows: TGTGCCAGCAGCTTGGATAGGGGGACTAACAATGAGCAGTTCTTC. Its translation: CASSLDRGTNNEQFF. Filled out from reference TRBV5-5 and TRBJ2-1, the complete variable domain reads DAGVTQSPTHLIKTRGQQVTLRCSPISGHKSVSWYQQVLGQGPQFIFQYYEKEERGRGNFPDRFSARQFPNYSSELNVNALLLGDSALYLCASSLDRGTNNEQFFGPGTRLTVL.

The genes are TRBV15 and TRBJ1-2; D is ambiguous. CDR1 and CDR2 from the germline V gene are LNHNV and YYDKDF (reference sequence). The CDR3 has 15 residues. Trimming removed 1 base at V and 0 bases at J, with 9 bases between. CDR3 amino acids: CATSRVPGSNYGYTF. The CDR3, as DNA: TGTGCCACCAGCAGAGTTCCGGGATCTAACTATGGCTACACCTTC. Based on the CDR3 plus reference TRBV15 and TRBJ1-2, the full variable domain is DAMVIQNPRYQVTQFGKPVTLSCSQTLNHNVMYWYQQKSSQAPKLLFHYYDKDFNNEADTPDNFQSRRPNTSFCFLDIRSPGLGDTAMYLCATSRVPGSNYGYTFGSGTRLTVV.

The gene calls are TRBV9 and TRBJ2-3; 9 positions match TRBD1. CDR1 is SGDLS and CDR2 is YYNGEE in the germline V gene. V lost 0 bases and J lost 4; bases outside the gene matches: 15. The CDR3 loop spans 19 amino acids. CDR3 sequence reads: CASSVGDRALWGDPDTQYF. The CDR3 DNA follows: TGTGCCAGCAGCGTAGGGGACAGGGCCCTCTGGGGAGATCCAGATACGCAGTATTTT.

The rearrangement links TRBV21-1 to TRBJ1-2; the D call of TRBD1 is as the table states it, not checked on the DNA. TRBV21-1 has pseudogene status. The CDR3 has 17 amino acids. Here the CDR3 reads CASSLRDRELGNYGYTF. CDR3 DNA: TGTGCCAGCAGCCTCCGGGACAGGGAGTTGGGGAACTATGGCTACACCTTC.

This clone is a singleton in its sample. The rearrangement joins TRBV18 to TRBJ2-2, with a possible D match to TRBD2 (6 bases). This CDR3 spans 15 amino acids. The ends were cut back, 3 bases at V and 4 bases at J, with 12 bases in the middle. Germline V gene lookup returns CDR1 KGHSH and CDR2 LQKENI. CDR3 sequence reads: CASSPANGGTGELFF. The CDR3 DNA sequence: TGTGCCAGCTCACCGGCAAACGGGGGCACCGGGGAGCTGTTTTTT. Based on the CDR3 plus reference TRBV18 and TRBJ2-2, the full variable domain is NAGVMQNPRHLVRRRGQEARLRCSPMKGHSHVYWYRQLPEEGLKFMVYLQKENIIDESGMPKERFSAEFPKEGPSILRIQQVVRGDSAAYFCASSPANGGTGELFFGEGSRLTVL.

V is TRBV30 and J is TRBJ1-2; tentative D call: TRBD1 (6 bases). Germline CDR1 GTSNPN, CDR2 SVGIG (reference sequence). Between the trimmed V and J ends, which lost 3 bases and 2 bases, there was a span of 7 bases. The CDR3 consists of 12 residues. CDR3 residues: CAWRGGNYGYTF. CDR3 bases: TGTGCCTGGAGAGGGGGGAACTATGGCTACACCTTC. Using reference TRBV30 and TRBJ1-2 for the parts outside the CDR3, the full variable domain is SQTIHQWPATLVQPVGSPLSLECTVEGTSNPNLYWYRQAAGRGLQLLFYSVGIGQISSEVPQNLSASRPQDRQFILSSKKLLLSDSGFYLCAWRGGNYGYTFGSGTRLTVV.